This T cell receptor (beta chain) was sequenced for a study of OX40 agonist ivuxolimab in advanced cancers. Background for the entire study: The costimulatory receptor OX40 (CD134) was targeted by ivuxolimab, a fully human IgG2 agonistic monoclonal antibody. Intravenous ivuxolimab was administered to patients every 2 weeks at six dose levels: 0.01, 0.1, 0.3, 1.5, 3 and 10 mg/kg. Of the roughly 50 dose-escalation patients, hepatocellular carcinoma was present in some 19, melanoma in approximately 15, renal cell carcinoma in 9 and head and neck cancer in 9. A male proportion of roughly 85% and a mean age of about 60 years, ranging from 23 to 79, were recorded for the dose-escalation cohort. Prior anti-PD-1, anti-PD-L1 or anti-CTLA-4 therapy was permitted, and approximately 40% of dose-escalation patients had received checkpoint inhibitors. Partial responses were achieved by three dose-escalation patients, of whom one had hepatocellular carcinoma and two had cutaneous melanoma. The purpose of peripheral TCRbeta sequencing was to test whether ivuxolimab changed TCR sequence diversity and led to clonal T-cell expansion. The paper covers the monotherapy dose-escalation part of the phase I ivuxolimab trial, which included N of about 50 patients.

Reading from cysteine to phenylalanine, the CDR3 counts 16 amino acids. Of all the DNA, just the CDR3 is kept, 48 bases in frame from base 1. Via the germline V gene, CDR1 is SGHDT and CDR2 YYEEEE. The trim is 5 bases for V and 6 bases for J, with a gap of 23 bases between the germline ends. For sequencing of the TCRbeta CDR3 region, genomic DNA was extracted from the sorted cells. The immunoSEQ Assay was used to sequence the TCRbeta CDR3 regions. The immuneACCESS repertoire file appears here via TCRdb, limited to in-frame rearrangements. These files lack a portion of the clones; in checked studies, under half of the deficit traces to unresolved V genes, and the cause of the others is not known. This sample comprises 21,000 or so clones, roughly 77% of them detected only once. The top ten constitute roughly 9.8% of the sample. On the study overall, not on this receptor specifically: Low levels of normalized T-cell clonal expansion were also shown by some nonresponding patients. Antigen specificity was not determined for the clonally expanded peripheral T cells. Clonal expansion of both CD4+ and CD8+ blood T cells was observed from baseline to week 6 at doses 0.1 to 3.0 mg/kg. After ivuxolimab, expanded clones were on average more numerous among CD8+ T cells than among CD4+ T cells. In the 0.1-3.0 mg/kg groups, partial responders were among the patients with the lowest normalized peripheral clonal expansion, particularly in CD8+ T cells.

Patients with a history of autoimmune disease or receiving systemic immunosuppression were excluded from the trial. In every dose cohort, peripheral blood was drawn for TCR sequencing at baseline, cycle 4 day 1, and cycle 7 day 1. Samples came from an open-label, multicenter, first-in-human phase I dose-escalation trial of ivuxolimab. Adults with locally advanced or metastatic head and neck squamous cell, hepatocellular, melanoma or renal cell carcinoma were enrolled in the trial. Before TCR sequencing, CD4+ T cells and CD8+ T cells were sorted from peripheral blood as separate populations. Points on this clone: The antigen this receptor binds is unknown. No much larger clone exists at a distance of one base, and base qualities are not known.

The receptor was isolated from an adult with an advanced solid tumor such as melanoma, head and neck, liver or kidney cancer. The chain uses TRBV5-6 and TRBJ1-2; the D gene lacks a confident call. Sequenced here: CD4+ or CD8+ T cells sorted from blood, sampled in a trial of the OX40 agonist ivuxolimab. The DNA sequence is as follows: TGTGCCAGCAGTCGGTCCTTTTCGGGGTTATTAGATGGCTACACCTTC. It encodes CASSRSFSGLLDGYTF.